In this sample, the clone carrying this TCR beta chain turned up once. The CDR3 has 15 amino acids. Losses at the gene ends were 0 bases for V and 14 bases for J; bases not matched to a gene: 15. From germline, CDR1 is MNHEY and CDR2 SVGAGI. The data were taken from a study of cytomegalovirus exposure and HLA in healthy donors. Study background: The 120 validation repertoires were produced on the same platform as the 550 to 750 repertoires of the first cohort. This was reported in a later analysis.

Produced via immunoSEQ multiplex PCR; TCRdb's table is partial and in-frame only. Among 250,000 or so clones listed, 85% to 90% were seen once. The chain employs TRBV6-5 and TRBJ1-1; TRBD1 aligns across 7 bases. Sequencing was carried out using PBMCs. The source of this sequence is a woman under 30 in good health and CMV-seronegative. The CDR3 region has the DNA TGTGCCAGCAGTTACTCCAGCGCAACAGCAGGGGGAGTGTTCTTT. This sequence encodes CASSYSSATAGGVFF.